The clone carrying this TCR beta chain appeared a single time. After extraction with the RNeasy kit, about 0.5 to 1 ug of the RNA was reverse transcribed using random hexamers. MiXCR, run by TCRdb on the immunoSEQ multiplex PCR reads, gives a single entry per CDR3 protein. The data show about 150,000 distinct CDR3 sequences, approximately 94% seen once. The sample belongs to a study of CD8 T cells in Susac syndrome. With 2 bases clipped from V and 3 bases from J, the junction kept 5 bases outside the gene matches. Germline CDR1 MNHNS, CDR2 SASEGT. CDR3 length: 17 residues. Negative isolation yielded CD8+ and CD4+ T cells; FACS enriched TEMRA cells.

V is TRBV6-1 and J is TRBJ1-5; 12 nucleotides align to TRBD1. The sample consisted of CD8+ T cells from PBMCs. The sequence derives from a human donor with multiple sclerosis. The CDR3 reads CASSERGDRGPNQPQHF. The DNA for the CDR3 is TGTGCCAGCAGTGAACGCGGGGACAGGGGGCCCAATCAGCCCCAGCATTTT.